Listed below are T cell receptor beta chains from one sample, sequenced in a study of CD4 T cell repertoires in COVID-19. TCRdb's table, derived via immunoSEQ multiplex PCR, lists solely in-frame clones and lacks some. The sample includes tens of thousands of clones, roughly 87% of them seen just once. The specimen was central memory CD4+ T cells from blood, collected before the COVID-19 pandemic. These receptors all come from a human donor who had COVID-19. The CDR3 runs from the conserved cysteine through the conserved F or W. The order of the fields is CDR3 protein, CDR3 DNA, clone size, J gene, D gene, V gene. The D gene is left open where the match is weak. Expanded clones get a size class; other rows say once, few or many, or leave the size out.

CDR3: CATRPQGGYGYTF
DNA: TGTGCCACACGCCCTCAGGGAGGCTATGGCTACACCTTC
size: medium-sized
J: TRBJ1-2
D: .
V: TRBV19

CDR3: CASSRQGDSVGTGELFF
DNA: TGTGCCAGCAGCAGACAGGGGGATTCGGTGGGCACCGGGGAGCTGTTTTTT
size: .
J: TRBJ2-2
D: TRBD1
V: TRBV11-1

CDR3: CASSEAMRAGSSYNSPLHF
DNA: TGTGCCAGCAGTGAAGCGATGAGGGCCGGAAGCTCCTATAATTCACCCCTCCACTTT
size: .
J: TRBJ1-6
D: .
V: TRBV2

CDR3: CASMPGLAGGPHNEQFF
DNA: TGTGCCAGCATGCCGGGACTAGCGGGGGGGCCTCACAATGAGCAGTTCTTC
size: once
J: TRBJ2-1
D: TRBD2
V: TRBV11-2

CDR3: CASSITGTGQHEQYF
DNA: TGTGCCAGTAGTATAACCGGGACAGGGCAGCACGAGCAGTACTTC
size: .
J: TRBJ2-7
D: TRBD1
V: TRBV19

CDR3: CASSWTTGGTGELFF
DNA: TGCGCCAGCAGCTGGACGACAGGGGGGACCGGGGAGCTGTTTTTT
size: .
J: TRBJ2-2
D: TRBD1
V: TRBV5-1

CDR3: CASSLSGYGYTF
DNA: TGTGCCAGCAGCTTAAGCGGTTATGGCTACACCTTC
size: .
J: TRBJ1-2
D: .
V: TRBV7-2

CDR3: CASSQDRDWPSYEQYF
DNA: TGCGCCAGCAGCCAAGATAGGGACTGGCCCTCCTACGAGCAGTACTTC
size: .
J: TRBJ2-7
D: .
V: TRBV4-1

CDR3: CASSGSGRREGTEAFF
DNA: TGCGCCAGCAGTGGCTCCGGGCGGCGAGAGGGAACTGAAGCTTTCTTT
size: .
J: TRBJ1-1
D: .
V: TRBV10-2

CDR3: CASSPYTDRPYEQYF
DNA: TGTGCCAGTAGTCCCTACACTGACAGGCCCTACGAGCAGTACTTC
size: .
J: TRBJ2-7
D: .
V: TRBV19

CDR3: CASSMGGRLATNEKLFF
DNA: TGTGCCAGTAGTATGGGGGGGCGCCTTGCAACTAATGAAAAACTGTTTTTT
size: .
J: TRBJ1-4
D: .
V: TRBV19

CDR3: CASSASIDRGETQYF
DNA: TGTGCCAGCAGTGCCTCCATCGACAGGGGAGAGACCCAGTACTTC
size: .
J: TRBJ2-5
D: TRBD1
V: TRBV6-1

CDR3: CSVEGSSGYQETQYF
DNA: TGCAGCGTTGAAGGGTCTAGCGGGTACCAAGAGACCCAGTACTTC
size: .
J: TRBJ2-5
D: TRBD2
V: TRBV29-1

CDR3: CASSSRITDTQYF
DNA: TGCGCCAGCAGTTCCAGGATCACAGATACGCAGTATTTT
size: .
J: TRBJ2-3
D: .
V: TRBV5-1

CDR3: CASSRSPSEHTGELFF
DNA: TGTGCCAGCAGCCGTAGCCCCAGCGAGCATACCGGGGAGCTGTTTTTT
size: .
J: TRBJ2-2
D: .
V: TRBV7-9

CDR3: CASNLGDREQFF
DNA: TGTGCCAGCAATTTGGGGGACAGGGAGCAGTTCTTC
size: .
J: TRBJ2-1
D: TRBD1
V: TRBV28

CDR3: CASSEGLAGNEQFF
DNA: TGTGCCAGCAGCGAGGGACTAGCAGGTAATGAGCAGTTCTTC
size: .
J: TRBJ2-1
D: TRBD2
V: TRBV7-9